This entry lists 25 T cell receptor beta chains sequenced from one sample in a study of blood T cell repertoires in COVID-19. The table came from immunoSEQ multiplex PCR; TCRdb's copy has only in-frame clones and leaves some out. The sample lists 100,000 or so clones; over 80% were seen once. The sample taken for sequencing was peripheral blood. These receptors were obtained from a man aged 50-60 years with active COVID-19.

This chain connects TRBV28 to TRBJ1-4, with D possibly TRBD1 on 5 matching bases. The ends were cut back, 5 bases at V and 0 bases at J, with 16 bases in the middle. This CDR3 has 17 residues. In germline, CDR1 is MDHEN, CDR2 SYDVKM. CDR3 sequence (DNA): TGTGCCAGCAGTGCCCCCAGGGAAGATGCAACTAATGAAAAACTGTTTTTT. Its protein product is CASSAPREDATNEKLFF.

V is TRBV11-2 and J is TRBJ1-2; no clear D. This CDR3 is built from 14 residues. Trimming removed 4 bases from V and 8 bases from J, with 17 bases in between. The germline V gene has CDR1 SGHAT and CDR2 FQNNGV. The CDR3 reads CASSSRTGSWGYTF. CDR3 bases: TGTGCCAGCAGCTCTAGGACTGGGAGTTGGGGCTACACCTTC.

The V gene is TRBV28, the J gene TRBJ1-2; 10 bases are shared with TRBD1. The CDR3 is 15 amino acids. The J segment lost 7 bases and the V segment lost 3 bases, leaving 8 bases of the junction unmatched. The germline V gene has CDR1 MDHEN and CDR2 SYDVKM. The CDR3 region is CASSFRGTGAAGYTF. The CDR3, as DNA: TGTGCCAGCAGTTTTCGAGGGACAGGGGCAGCTGGCTACACCTTC.

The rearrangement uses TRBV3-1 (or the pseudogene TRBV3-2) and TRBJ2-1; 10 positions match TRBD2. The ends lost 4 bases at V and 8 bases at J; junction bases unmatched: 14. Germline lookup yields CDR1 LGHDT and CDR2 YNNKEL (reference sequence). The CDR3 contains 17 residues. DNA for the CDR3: TGTGCCAGCAGCCCTGGGAATCTAGCGGGAGTCAGGGATGAGCAGTTCTTC. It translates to CASSPGNLAGVRDEQFF.

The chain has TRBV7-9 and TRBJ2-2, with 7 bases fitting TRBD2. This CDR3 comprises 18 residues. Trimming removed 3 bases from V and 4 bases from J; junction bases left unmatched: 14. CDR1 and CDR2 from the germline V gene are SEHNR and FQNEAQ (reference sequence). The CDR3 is CASSFTRLVRESTGELFF. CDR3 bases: TGTGCCAGCAGCTTTACCCGCTTAGTGCGGGAGAGCACCGGGGAGCTGTTTTTT.

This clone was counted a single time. CDR3 sequence: CASSLGPGGDEKLFF. CDR3 coding DNA: TGCGCCAGCAGCTTGGGACCAGGGGGCGATGAAAAACTGTTTTTT. This chain links TRBV5-1 with TRBJ1-4; the match to TRBD1 covers 8 bases. Germline lookup yields CDR1 SGHRS and CDR2 YFSETQ. The CDR3 runs 15 residues. Unmatched junction bases numbered 4, after V lost 0 bases and J lost 6 bases.

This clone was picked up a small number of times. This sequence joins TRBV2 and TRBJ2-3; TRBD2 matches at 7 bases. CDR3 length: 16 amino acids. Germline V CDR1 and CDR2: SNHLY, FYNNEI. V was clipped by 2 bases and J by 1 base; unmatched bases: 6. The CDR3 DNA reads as TGTGCCAGCAGTGAACCCGAGCTAGCGGGCACAGATACGCAGTATTTT. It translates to CASSEPELAGTDTQYF.

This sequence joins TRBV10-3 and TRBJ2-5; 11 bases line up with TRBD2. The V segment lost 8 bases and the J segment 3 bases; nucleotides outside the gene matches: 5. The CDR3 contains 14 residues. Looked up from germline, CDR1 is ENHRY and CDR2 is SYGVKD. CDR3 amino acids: CAIAGTSGKETQYF. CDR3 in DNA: TGTGCCATCGCTGGGACTAGCGGTAAAGAGACCCAGTACTTC.

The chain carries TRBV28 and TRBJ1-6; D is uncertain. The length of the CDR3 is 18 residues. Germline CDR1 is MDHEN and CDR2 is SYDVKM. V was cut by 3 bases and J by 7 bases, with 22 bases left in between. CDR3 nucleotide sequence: TGTGCCAGCAGTTTTGGAGGTACCCTTCAAATCACAAATTCACCCCTCCACTTT. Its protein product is CASSFGGTLQITNSPLHF.

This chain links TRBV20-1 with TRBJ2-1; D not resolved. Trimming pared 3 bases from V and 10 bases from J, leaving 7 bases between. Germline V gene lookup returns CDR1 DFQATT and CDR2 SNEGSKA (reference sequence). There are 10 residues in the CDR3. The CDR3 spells CSASSPEQFF. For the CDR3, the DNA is TGCAGTGCTAGTTCCCCGGAGCAGTTCTTC.

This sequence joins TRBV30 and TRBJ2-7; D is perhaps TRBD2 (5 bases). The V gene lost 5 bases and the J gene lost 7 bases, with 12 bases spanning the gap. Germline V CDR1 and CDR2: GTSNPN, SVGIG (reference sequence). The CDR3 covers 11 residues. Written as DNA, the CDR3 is TGTGCCTGGGCGACGGGGTTGGAGCAGTACTTC. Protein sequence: CAWATGLEQYF.

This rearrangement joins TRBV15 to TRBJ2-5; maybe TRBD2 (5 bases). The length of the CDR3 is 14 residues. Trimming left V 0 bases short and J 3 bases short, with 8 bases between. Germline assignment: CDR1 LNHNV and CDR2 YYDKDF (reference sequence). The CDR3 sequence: CATSRDVGEETQYF. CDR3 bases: TGTGCCACCAGCAGAGATGTCGGGGAAGAGACCCAGTACTTC.

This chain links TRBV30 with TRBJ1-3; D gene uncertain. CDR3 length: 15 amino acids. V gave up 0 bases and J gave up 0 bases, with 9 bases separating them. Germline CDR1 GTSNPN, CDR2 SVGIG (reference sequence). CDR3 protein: CAWSVRSVSGNTIYF. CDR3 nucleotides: TGTGCCTGGAGTGTACGGTCTGTCTCTGGAAACACCATATATTTT.

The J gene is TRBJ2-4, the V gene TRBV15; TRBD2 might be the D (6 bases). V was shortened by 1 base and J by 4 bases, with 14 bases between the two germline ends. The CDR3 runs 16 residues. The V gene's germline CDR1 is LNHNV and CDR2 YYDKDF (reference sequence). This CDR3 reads CATSRGDFASKNIQYF. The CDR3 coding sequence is TGTGCCACCAGCAGAGGGGACTTCGCCTCTAAAAACATTCAGTACTTC.

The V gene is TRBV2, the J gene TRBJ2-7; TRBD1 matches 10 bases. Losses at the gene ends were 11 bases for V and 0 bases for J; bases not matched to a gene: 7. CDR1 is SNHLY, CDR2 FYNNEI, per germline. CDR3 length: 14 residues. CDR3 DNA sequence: TGTGCCTCCAGCGGACAGGGGGTCTCCTACGAGCAGTACTTC. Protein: CASSGQGVSYEQYF.

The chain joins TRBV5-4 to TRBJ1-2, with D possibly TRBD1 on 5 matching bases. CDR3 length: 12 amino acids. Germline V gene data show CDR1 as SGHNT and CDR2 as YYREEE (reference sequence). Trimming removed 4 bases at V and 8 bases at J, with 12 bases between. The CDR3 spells CASSAGRRGYTF. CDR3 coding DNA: TGTGCCAGCAGCGCAGGGAGGAGAGGCTACACCTTC.

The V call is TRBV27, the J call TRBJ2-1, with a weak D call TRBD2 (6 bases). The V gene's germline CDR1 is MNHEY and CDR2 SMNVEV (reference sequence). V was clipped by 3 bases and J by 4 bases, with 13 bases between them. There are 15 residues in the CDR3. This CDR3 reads CASSFEGRTYNEQFF. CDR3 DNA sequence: TGTGCCAGCAGTTTTGAAGGGAGGACGTACAATGAGCAGTTCTTC.

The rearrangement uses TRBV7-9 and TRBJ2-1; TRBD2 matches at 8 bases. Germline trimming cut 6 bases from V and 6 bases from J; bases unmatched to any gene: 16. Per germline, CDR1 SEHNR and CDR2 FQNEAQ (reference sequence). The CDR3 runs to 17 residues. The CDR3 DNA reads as TGTGCCAGCAGGTCTCCCCAGGGACTAGGTTCTGTCAATGAGCAGTTCTTC. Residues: CASRSPQGLGSVNEQFF.

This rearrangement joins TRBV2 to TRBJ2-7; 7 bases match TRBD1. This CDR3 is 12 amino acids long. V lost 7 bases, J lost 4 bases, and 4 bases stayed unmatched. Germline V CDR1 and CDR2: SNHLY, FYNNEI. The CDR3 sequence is CASKTGAYEQYF. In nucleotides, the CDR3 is TGTGCCAGCAAAACAGGGGCTTACGAGCAGTACTTC.

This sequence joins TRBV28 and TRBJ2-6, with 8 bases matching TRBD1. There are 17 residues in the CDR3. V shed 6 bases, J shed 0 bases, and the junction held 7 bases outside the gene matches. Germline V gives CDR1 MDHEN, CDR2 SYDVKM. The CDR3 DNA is TGTGCCAGCAGGCTTGGGACAGGTAGCTCTGGGGCCAACGTCCTGACTTTC. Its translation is CASRLGTGSSGANVLTF.

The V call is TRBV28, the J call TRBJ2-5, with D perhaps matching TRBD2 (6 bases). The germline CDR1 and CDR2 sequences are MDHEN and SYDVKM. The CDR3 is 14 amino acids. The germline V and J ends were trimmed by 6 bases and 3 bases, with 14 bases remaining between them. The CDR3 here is CASSQVGEEETQYF. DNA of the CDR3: TGTGCCAGCAGCCAGGTTGGGGAGGAAGAGACCCAGTACTTC.

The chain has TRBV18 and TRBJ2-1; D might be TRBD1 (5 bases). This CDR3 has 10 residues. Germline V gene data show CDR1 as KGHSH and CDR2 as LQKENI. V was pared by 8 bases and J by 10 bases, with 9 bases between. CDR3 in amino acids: CASKGLEQFF. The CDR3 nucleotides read TGTGCCAGCAAGGGGTTGGAGCAGTTCTTC.

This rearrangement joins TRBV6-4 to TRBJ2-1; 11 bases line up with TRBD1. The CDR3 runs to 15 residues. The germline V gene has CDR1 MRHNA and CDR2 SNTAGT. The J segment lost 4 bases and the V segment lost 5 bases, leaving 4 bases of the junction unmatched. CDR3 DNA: TGTGCCAGCAGTTTGGGGACAGGGGGTTACAATGAGCAGTTCTTC. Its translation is CASSLGTGGYNEQFF.

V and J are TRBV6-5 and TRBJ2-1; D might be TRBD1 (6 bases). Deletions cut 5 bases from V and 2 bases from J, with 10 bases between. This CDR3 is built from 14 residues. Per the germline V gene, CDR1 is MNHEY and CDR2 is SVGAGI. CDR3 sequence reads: CASSPGQAYNEQFF. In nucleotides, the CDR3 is TGTGCCAGCAGTCCGGGACAAGCCTACAATGAGCAGTTCTTC.

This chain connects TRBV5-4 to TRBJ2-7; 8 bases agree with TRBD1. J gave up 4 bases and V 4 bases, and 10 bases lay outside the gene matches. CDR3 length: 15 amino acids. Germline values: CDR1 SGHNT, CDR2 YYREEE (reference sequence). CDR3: CASSPGTGKRYEQYF. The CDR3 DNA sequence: TGTGCCAGCAGCCCTGGGACAGGTAAACGGTACGAGCAGTACTTC.